The present entry profiles one T cell receptor (beta chain) with its context. Its specificity is unknown. The entry originates in a study of immune evolution from preneoplasia to lung adenocarcinoma. Broader study findings: From normal lung to invasive adenocarcinoma, top clone frequencies appeared to decrease.

Method: immunoSEQ multiplex PCR; TCRdb's copy keeps in-frame clones and lacks some. The data contain 2,500 to 3,500 clones, around 86% of them seen just once; the ten biggest clones take up roughly an eighth. Histologic diagnosis was independently verified by two lung pathologists. Trimming removed 5 bases from V and 5 bases from J, with 10 bases in between. The CDR3 contains 12 residues. The germline CDR1 and CDR2 sequences are LNHDA and SQIVND (reference sequence). Sequenced input: FFPE adjacent normal lung tissue. This rearrangement joins TRBV19 to TRBJ2-7, with D perhaps matching TRBD1 (6 bases). The receptor was derived from a person aged 40-50 years with lung adenocarcinoma. CDR3 DNA: TGTGCCAGTAGTTCACAGGGCCACGAGCAGTACTTC. It codes for CASSSQGHEQYF.